The 22 T cell receptor beta chains below were found in one sample sequenced in a study of patients and donors after allogeneic stem cell transplantation. In TCRdb, the RT-PCR reads were re-called with MiXCR into one record per CDR3 protein. The sample contains about 70,000 distinct CDR3 sequences, about 30% of which appear only once. The specimen sequenced was blood, either unsorted or a sorted T cell fraction (not recorded which). All receptors come from a human donor who was either an allogeneic HSCT recipient or a stem cell or donor lymphocyte infusion donor (not recorded which). It is not recorded whose cells these are; they may come from a transplant donor.

This clonotype occurred a few times. V gene TRBV20-1 combines with J gene TRBJ2-1, with 8 bases lining up with TRBD2. Germline lookup yields CDR1 DFQATT and CDR2 SNEGSKA (reference sequence). CDR3 length: 16 residues. With 3 bases clipped from V and 6 bases from J, the junction kept 13 bases outside the gene matches. CDR3 residues: CSARDSGPRGGNEQFF. The CDR3 DNA follows: TGCAGTGCTAGGGACTCAGGCCCTCGGGGGGGCAATGAGCAGTTCTTC.

The CDR3 DNA follows: TGTGCCATCAGTGAGGGGTACGAGCAGTACTTC. This encodes CAISEGYEQYF. V is TRBV10-3 and J is TRBJ2-7; D is unresolved. The germline gives CDR1 ENHRY, CDR2 SYGVKD. The CDR3 loop spans 11 amino acids. V lost 2 bases to trimming and J lost 4 bases, with 3 bases between them.

V usage is TRBV2 and J usage is TRBJ2-6, with no clear D. The V gene's germline CDR1 is SNHLY and CDR2 FYNNEI. Trimming cost V 2 bases and J 0 bases, with 11 bases left between them. CDR3 size: 17 residues. The CDR3 DNA is TGTGCCAGCAGTGAATTTAGTCACTCCTCTGGGGCCAACGTCCTGACTTTC. This gives the protein CASSEFSHSSGANVLTF.

This clonotype was counted only a few times. This chain uses TRBV20-1 with TRBJ1-6; D gene uncertain. Between the trimmed V and J ends, which lost 0 bases and 8 bases, there was a span of 8 bases. Germline CDR1 DFQATT, CDR2 SNEGSKA (reference sequence). The CDR3 is 13 residues long. CDR3 nucleotides: TGCAGTGCTAGAGATCCAAGGGATTCACCCCTCCACTTT. Amino acid sequence: CSARDPRDSPLHF.

J is TRBJ2-2 and V is TRBV20-1, with a tentative D call TRBD1 (5 bases). Germline V gives CDR1 DFQATT, CDR2 SNEGSKA (reference sequence). The CDR3 spans 14 residues. Trimming left V 5 bases short and J 1 base short, with 11 bases between. CDR3 loop: CSAFLRENTGELFF. The DNA of the CDR3 is TGCAGTGCTTTCCTCAGGGAGAACACCGGGGAGCTGTTTTTT.

The V and J genes are TRBV20-1 and TRBJ1-2; D possibly corresponds to TRBD1 (5 bases). In germline, CDR1 is DFQATT, CDR2 SNEGSKA (reference sequence). Trimming removed 3 bases at V and 3 bases at J, with 23 bases between. This CDR3 region has 17 residues. CDR3 sequence: CSASPPGGVTGDYGYTF. For the CDR3, the DNA is TGCAGTGCTAGCCCCCCCGGGGGTGTCACCGGGGACTATGGCTACACCTTC.

The chain uses TRBV7-8 and TRBJ1-1, with D hard to call. The CDR3 consists of 14 residues. Trimming pared 1 base from V and 4 bases from J, leaving 10 bases between. CDR1 SGHVS and CDR2 FQNEAQ come from the germline V gene. CDR3 nucleotide sequence: TGTGCCAGCAGCTTAGGGGGAAGGTCCACTGAAGCTTTCTTT. Encoded protein: CASSLGGRSTEAFF.

The chain employs TRBV7-3 and TRBJ1-2, with D possibly matching TRBD1 (6 bases). CDR3 length equals 16 residues. V lost 1 base and J 4 bases, leaving 16 bases between the germline ends. Germline V gene lookup returns CDR1 SGHTA and CDR2 FQGTGA. The CDR3 reads CASSLNPPQGSYGYTF. The CDR3 DNA is TGTGCCAGCAGCTTAAACCCCCCACAGGGAAGCTATGGCTACACCTTC.

In its sample, this clonotype was seen a few times. The CDR3 loop is CASSRTGGFQPQHF. The CDR3 nucleotides are TGTGCCAGCAGTCGGACAGGGGGTTTTCAGCCCCAGCATTTT. This chain connects TRBV27 to TRBJ1-5; 10 bases align to TRBD1. The V gene's germline CDR1 is MNHEY and CDR2 SMNVEV (reference sequence). Losses at the gene ends were 5 bases for V and 6 bases for J; bases not matched to a gene: 4. CDR3 length: 14 amino acids.

This clonotype was found many times. The chain recombines TRBV7-3 with TRBJ2-1; TRBD1 agrees at 10 bases. The germline CDR1 and CDR2 sequences are SGHTA and FQGTGA. The CDR3 has 16 residues. The J segment lost 0 bases and the V segment lost 6 bases, leaving 5 bases of the junction unmatched. Written as DNA, the CDR3 is TGTGCCAGCAGTCGGACAGGGGGAAGCTCCTACAATGAGCAGTTCTTC. Its translation: CASSRTGGSSYNEQFF.

The chain couples TRBV3-2 to TRBJ1-4; the table's D call, TRBD1, has no DNA check behind it. TRBV3-2 is marked as a pseudogene. The CDR3 is 16 residues long. CDR3: CASSLRGQGGWEKLFF. The CDR3 DNA sequence: TGTGCCAGCAGCCTCCGAGGACAGGGAGGGTGGGAAAAACTGTTTTTT.

In this sample, this clonotype turned up a few times. CDR3 loop: CSARDARDSPLHF. The CDR3 DNA is TGCAGTGCTAGAGATGCCCGGGATTCACCCCTCCACTTT. The chain links TRBV20-1 to TRBJ1-6; no definite D call. This CDR3 spans 13 amino acids. Between the trimmed V and J ends, which lost 0 bases and 8 bases, there was a span of 8 bases. From germline, CDR1 is DFQATT and CDR2 SNEGSKA (reference sequence).

In its sample, this clonotype was seen a few times. The CDR3, as DNA: TGTGCCAGCAGCCAAGGGCGGGGGGGAGAGACCCAGTACTTC. Amino acid sequence: CASSQGRGGETQYF. This chain joins TRBV3-1 and TRBJ2-5; 9 bases fit TRBD2. This CDR3 has 14 residues. With V trimmed by 1 base and J by 4 bases, 1 base remained unmatched. The germline V gene encodes CDR1 LGHDT and CDR2 YNNKEL (reference sequence).

The table lists this clonotype with a few counts. This rearrangement joins TRBV27 to TRBJ1-1; 7 nucleotides line up with TRBD1. The CDR3 length is 13 residues. Germline CDR1 is MNHEY and CDR2 is SMNVEV (reference sequence). With V trimmed by 2 bases and J by 6 bases, 3 bases remained unmatched. Here the CDR3 DNA reads TGTGCCAGCAGTTTAACGGGGACAGCTGAAGCTTTCTTT. Its protein product is CASSLTGTAEAFF.

The chain links TRBV5-1 to TRBJ2-2, with TRBD2 matching 12 bases. Germline assignment: CDR1 SGHRS and CDR2 YFSETQ. CDR3 size: 15 residues. The V gene end was trimmed by 7 bases and the J gene end by 1 base; junction bases not matched to a gene: 2. CDR3 DNA: TGCGCCAGCCTGGGACTAGCGGGGAACACCGGGGAGCTGTTTTTT. Amino acids: CASLGLAGNTGELFF.

The chain carries TRBV6-5 and TRBJ1-1; D gene uncertain. Germline V gene sequence: CDR1 MNHEY, CDR2 SVGAGI. Trimming pared 2 bases from V and 7 bases from J, leaving 11 bases between. The CDR3 runs 13 residues. DNA of the CDR3: TGTGCCAGCAGTTACGTTGGAGGGAGTGAAGCTTTCTTT. Its translation: CASSYVGGSEAFF.

This clonotype has more than one count but fewer than ten. The chain recombines TRBV19 with TRBJ1-1, with TRBD1 identical over 8 bases. The V gene's germline CDR1 is LNHDA and CDR2 SQIVND (reference sequence). This CDR3 contains 10 residues. Trimming took 8 bases from V and 12 from J; bases not matched to a gene: 5. The DNA for the CDR3 is TGTGCCAGTGGGACAGGAGTAACTTTCTTT. Encoded protein: CASGTGVTFF.

The chain carries TRBV5-1 and TRBJ1-2; 7 bases agree with TRBD1. Germline assignment: CDR1 SGHRS and CDR2 YFSETQ. The CDR3 spans 15 residues. Unmatched junction bases numbered 13, after V lost 3 bases and J lost 8 bases. CDR3 bases: TGCGCCAGCAGCTCGGGACCTGACAGGGTGTTCGGCTACACCTTC. Its translation: CASSSGPDRVFGYTF.

V usage is TRBV25-1 and J usage is TRBJ2-2, with D hard to call. The CDR3 extends over 15 amino acids. Germline V lookup: CDR1 MGHDK, CDR2 SYGVNS. Trimming stripped 0 bases from V and 5 bases from J, with 10 bases between. Written as DNA, the CDR3 is TGTGCCAGCAGTGAATACGAGACAAGGACCGGGGAGCTGTTTTTT. This encodes CASSEYETRTGELFF.

This sequence joins TRBV7-2 and TRBJ2-3; tentatively, D is TRBD2 (5 bases). Germline V gene sequence: CDR1 SGHTA, CDR2 FQGNSA. The CDR3 is 14 amino acids. Trimming left V 6 bases short and J 2 bases short, with 12 bases between. As DNA, the CDR3 is TGTGCCAGCAGAAGGACTCATTCCACAGATACGCAGTATTTT. Amino acids: CASRRTHSTDTQYF.

This clonotype was found many times. V is TRBV4-3 and J is TRBJ2-7, with D unresolved. The CDR3 is made up of 12 amino acids. Trimming cost V 10 bases and J 1 base, with 11 bases left between them. Germline V gene sequence: CDR1 LGHNA, CDR2 YSLEER. CDR3 bases: TGCGCCACCTCCCAGCTGTCCTACGAGCAGTACTTC. Translating it yields CATSQLSYEQYF.

J is TRBJ1-2 and V is TRBV18; a weak D match, TRBD1 (5 bases). CDR1 and CDR2 from the germline V gene are KGHSH and LQKENI. V shed 6 bases and J shed 3 bases, with 8 bases lying between them. This CDR3 spans 12 amino acids. The CDR3 coding sequence is TGTGCCAGCTCGACAGCGGACTATGGCTACACCTTC. It specifies CASSTADYGYTF.